This T cell receptor beta chain was profiled in a study of T cell clones after liver transplantation. For the study at large: Samples came pre-transplant, pre-randomization before withdrawal, and post-randomization after withdrawal ended.

This CDR3 is built from 13 residues. Germline V gives CDR1 SEHNR, CDR2 FQNEAQ (reference sequence). With 6 bases removed from V and 4 bases from J, the gap between germline ends came to 12 bases. Clones were sequenced by immunoSEQ multiplex PCR, and TCRdb holds only the in-frame ones, with some missing. Among some 50,000 clones listed, 70% to 75% were seen once. V gene TRBV7-9 combines with J gene TRBJ1-2; the D gene is possibly TRBD1 (6 bases). Sample: CD4+ T cells from blood, taken at the 22-month timepoint. The source of this sequence is a human patient who received a liver transplant. The T cells may come from the graft donor. The CDR3 DNA reads TGTGCCAGCAGGCCTACAGGGATCTATGGCTACACCTTC. It yields the protein CASRPTGIYGYTF.